This T cell receptor (beta chain) was captured by sequencing in a study of blood T cells in healthy people across ages. The CDR3 runs to 14 residues. Germline V lookup: CDR1 SEHNR, CDR2 FQNEAQ (reference sequence). V lost 1 base, J lost 0 bases, and 7 bases lay in between. Alongside a J-beta primer mix, a sample-barcoded 5' primer served in a second PCR lasting about 6 to 11 cycles. One entry per CDR3 protein results from TCRdb running MiXCR on the 5' RACE reads. The sample holds 1.5 million to 1.9 million distinct CDR3 sequences, around 40% seen once. This clonotype was counted between two and nine times.

The sequenced sample was blood. The chain couples TRBV7-9 to TRBJ2-7; D remains ambiguous. The TCR was taken from a woman aged 18-29 years in good health. As DNA, the CDR3 is TGTGCCAGCAGCTTAGACAGCGTCTCCTACGAGCAGTACTTC. It is translated as CASSLDSVSYEQYF. The whole variable domain, filled in from reference TRBV7-9 and TRBJ2-7, reads DTGVSQNPRHKITKRGQNVTFRCDPISEHNRLYWYRQTLGQGPEFLTYFQNEAQLEKSRLLSDRFSAERPKGSFSTLEIQRTEQGDSAMYLCASSLDSVSYEQYFGPGTRLTVT.